This TCR beta chain is drawn from a study of cytomegalovirus exposure and HLA in healthy donors. General study findings and limits: Previously analyzed data showed that most TCR beta V segments were productive at a frequency of about 87% or about 30%.

It was with 60 Vbeta and 13 Jbeta primers that the PCR ran. Generated by immunoSEQ multiplex PCR, the TCRdb table keeps only in-frame clones and is missing some. Found here are about 140,000 clones, over 65% of them singletons; the top ten hold 1.5%. The CDR3 sequence is 15 residues long. The germline V gene encodes CDR1 SGHTA and CDR2 FQGNSA. After removal of 5 bases from V and 0 bases from J, the junction contained 7 bases not matched to a gene. Turning to this clone: Its antigen is still unknown.

The sequencing sample was made of PBMCs. The sequence was collected from a man aged 40-55 years in good health and CMV-seronegative. J is TRBJ2-7 and V is TRBV7-2; 7 bases are shared with TRBD2. Written as DNA, the CDR3 is TGTGCCAGCAGCGCAAGCGGGGCTAGCTCCTACGAGCAGTACTTC. Amino acids: CASSASGASSYEQYF.